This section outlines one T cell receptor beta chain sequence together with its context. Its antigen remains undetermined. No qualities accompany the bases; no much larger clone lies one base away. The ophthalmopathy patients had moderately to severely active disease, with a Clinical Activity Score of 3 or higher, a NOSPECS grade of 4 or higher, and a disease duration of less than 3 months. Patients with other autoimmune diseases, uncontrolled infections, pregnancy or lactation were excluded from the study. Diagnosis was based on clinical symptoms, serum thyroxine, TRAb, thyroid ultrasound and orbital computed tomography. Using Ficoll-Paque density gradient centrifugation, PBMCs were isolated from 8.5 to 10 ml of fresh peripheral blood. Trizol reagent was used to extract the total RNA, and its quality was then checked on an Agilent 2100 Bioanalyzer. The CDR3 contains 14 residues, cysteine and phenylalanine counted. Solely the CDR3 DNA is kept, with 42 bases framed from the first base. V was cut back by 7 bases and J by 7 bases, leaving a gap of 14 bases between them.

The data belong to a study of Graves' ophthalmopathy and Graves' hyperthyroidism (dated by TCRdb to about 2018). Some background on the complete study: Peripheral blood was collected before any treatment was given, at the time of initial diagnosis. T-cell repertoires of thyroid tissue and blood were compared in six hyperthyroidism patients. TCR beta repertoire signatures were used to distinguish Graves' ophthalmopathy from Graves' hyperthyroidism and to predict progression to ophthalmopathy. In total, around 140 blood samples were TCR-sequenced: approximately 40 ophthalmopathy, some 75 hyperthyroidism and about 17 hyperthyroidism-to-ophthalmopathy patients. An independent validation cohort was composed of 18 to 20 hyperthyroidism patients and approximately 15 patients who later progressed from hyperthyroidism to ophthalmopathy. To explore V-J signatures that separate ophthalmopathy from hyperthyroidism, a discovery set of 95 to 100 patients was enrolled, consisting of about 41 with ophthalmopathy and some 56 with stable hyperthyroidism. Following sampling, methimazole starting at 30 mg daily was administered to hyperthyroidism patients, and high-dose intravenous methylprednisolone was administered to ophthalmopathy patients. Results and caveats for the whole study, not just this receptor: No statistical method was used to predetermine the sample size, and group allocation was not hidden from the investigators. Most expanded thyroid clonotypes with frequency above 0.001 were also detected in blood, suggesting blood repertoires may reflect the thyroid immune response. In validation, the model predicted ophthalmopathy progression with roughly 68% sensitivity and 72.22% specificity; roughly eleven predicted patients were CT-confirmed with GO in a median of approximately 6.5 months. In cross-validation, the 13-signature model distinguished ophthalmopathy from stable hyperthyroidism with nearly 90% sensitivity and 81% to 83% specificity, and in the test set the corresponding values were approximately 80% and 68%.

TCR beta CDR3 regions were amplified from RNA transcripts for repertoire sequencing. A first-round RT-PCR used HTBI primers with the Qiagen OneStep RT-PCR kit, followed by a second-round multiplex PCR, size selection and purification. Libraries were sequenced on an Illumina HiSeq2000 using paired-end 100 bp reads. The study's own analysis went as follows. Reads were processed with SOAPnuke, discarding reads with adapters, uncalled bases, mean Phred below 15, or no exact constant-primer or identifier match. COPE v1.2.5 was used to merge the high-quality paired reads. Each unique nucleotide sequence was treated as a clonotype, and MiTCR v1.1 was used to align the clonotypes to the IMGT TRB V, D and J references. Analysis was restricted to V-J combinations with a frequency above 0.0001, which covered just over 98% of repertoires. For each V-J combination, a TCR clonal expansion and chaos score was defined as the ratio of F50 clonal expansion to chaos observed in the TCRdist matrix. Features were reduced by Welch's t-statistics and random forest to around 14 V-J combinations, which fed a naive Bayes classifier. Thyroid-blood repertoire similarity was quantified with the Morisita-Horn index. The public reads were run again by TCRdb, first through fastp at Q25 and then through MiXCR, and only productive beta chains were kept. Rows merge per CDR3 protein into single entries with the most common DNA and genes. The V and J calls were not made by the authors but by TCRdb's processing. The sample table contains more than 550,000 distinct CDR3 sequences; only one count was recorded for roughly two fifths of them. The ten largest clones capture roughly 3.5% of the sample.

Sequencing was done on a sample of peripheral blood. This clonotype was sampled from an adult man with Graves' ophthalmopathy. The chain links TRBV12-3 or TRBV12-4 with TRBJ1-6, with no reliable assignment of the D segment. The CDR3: CASTQDLGNSPLHF. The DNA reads TGTGCCAGCACCCAGGATTTGGGGAATTCACCCCTCCACTTT.